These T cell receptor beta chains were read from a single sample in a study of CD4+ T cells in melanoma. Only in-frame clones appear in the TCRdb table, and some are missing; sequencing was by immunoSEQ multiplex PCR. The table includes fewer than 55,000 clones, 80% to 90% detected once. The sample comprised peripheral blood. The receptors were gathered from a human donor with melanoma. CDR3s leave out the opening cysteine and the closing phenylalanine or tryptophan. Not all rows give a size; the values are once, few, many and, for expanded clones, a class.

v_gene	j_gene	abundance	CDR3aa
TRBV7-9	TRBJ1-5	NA	ASSQQDSNQPQH
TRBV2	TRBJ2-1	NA	ASSDQGSSGGIYNEQF
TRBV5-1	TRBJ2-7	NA	ASSLDLGLYEQY
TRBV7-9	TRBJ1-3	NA	ASSSNRDRYSGNTIY
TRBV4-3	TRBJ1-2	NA	ASSHNSPFYGYT
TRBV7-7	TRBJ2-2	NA	ASTPGTSTGELF
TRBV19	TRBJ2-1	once	ASSKGQNNEQF
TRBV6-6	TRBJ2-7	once	ASSYSLGPAYEQY
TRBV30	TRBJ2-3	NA	AWSVTGGPTDTQY
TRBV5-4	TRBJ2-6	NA	ASSRNPPSGANVLT
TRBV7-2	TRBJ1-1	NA	ASSPDRGRWTEAF
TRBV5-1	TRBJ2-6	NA	ASSLAAGTGANVLT
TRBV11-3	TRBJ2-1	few	ASSLGTGGDEQF
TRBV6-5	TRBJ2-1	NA	ASRHGTGNEQF
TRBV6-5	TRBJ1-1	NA	ASSRDTRGAF
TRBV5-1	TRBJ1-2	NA	ASSLEGGAAYGYT